The rows below give T cell receptor beta chains drawn from one sample of a study of control samples from healthy donors and cancer patients. The method was immunoSEQ multiplex PCR; TCRdb's version includes in-frame clones alone and lacks a portion of them. The repertoire holds fewer than 200,000 clones, with roughly 89% as singletons. The sample consisted of blood. These receptors all stem from a man aged 30 to 45 in good health. Each CDR3 is given without its conserved first and last residue. The D gene is left open where the match is weak.

d_gene,v_gene,j_gene,CDR3aa
TRBD2,TRBV2,TRBJ2-1,ASTSLLAGGVNEQF
TRBD2,TRBV14,TRBJ2-1,ASSRLSGGPRYNEQF
NA,TRBV27,TRBJ2-2,ASSSRGTGELF
NA,TRBV28,TRBJ1-2,ASSLVGGYGYT
NA,TRBV6-9,TRBJ2-1,APVGPLYNEQF
NA,TRBV19,TRBJ2-1,ASRQDVAPVYEQF
NA,TRBV11-2,TRBJ2-3,ASSFLGLREDTQY
NA,TRBV5-1,TRBJ1-5,ASSLEGGSNQPQH
NA,TRBV4-1,TRBJ1-1,ASSREGGTEAF
NA,TRBV12-3/TRBV12-4,TRBJ1-2,ASSLPGRGGYT
TRBD2,TRBV12-5,TRBJ2-1,ASGLATSGRTVRF
NA,TRBV10-3,TRBJ2-1,ALSSGADTYNEQF
TRBD2,TRBV7-9,TRBJ2-3,ASSSGLAERGTQY
NA,TRBV12-2,TRBJ1-5,ASRPISGGQGGQPQH
NA,TRBV9,TRBJ2-7,ASSVDGTSYEQY
NA,TRBV12-5,TRBJ2-2,ASAYTGELF
NA,TRBV7-9,TRBJ1-4,ASSLAKASESQKLF
NA,TRBV27,TRBJ2-5,ASSLGRAGETQY
NA,TRBV7-9,TRBJ1-1,ASSSGLNTEAF
TRBD1,TRBV3-1/TRBV3-2,TRBJ2-2,ASSLGQPENTGELF
NA,TRBV6-5,TRBJ1-1,ASTPDRANTEAF
TRBD1,TRBV29-1,TRBJ1-1,SVVTGGENTEAF
TRBD2,TRBV6-2/TRBV6-3,TRBJ2-1,ASSYALAGGLDEQF
TRBD1,TRBV5-6,TRBJ1-2,ASTADRGYGYT
NA,TRBV2,TRBJ2-7,ASSEEGWEQY
NA,TRBV19,TRBJ1-3,ASSIRADSGNTIY
TRBD2,TRBV24-1,TRBJ2-5,ATSAWGGVEETQY
NA,TRBV9,TRBJ2-6,ASSGLQKSGANVLT
NA,TRBV18,TRBJ2-3,ASFGARSGSGTDTQY
NA,TRBV9,TRBJ2-3,ASSKIAAGAKDTQY
NA,TRBV25-1,TRBJ2-5,ARGVQETQY
TRBD2,TRBV7-9,TRBJ2-3,ASSFLAALAGAGDTQY
NA,TRBV28,TRBJ1-2,ASSLATGRVGYGYT
NA,TRBV28,TRBJ2-4,ASSLAKNIQY
NA,TRBV11-2,TRBJ2-1,ASTRWVDNEQF
NA,TRBV9,TRBJ2-5,ASSRGAVQETQY
TRBD1,TRBV5-5,TRBJ1-1,ASSNRGTAF
NA,TRBV2,TRBJ1-5,ASSEAGPSRGPQH
NA,TRBV20-1,TRBJ2-3,SATETGTPGQY
NA,TRBV4-1,TRBJ1-1,ASSQDPRVAAEAF
TRBD1,TRBV5-5,TRBJ1-1,ASSSGQGSTEAF
NA,TRBV5-1,TRBJ1-1,ASSLEGVGNTEAF
NA,TRBV18,TRBJ1-1,ASSPLEGGGNAEAF
TRBD2,TRBV7-9,TRBJ2-1,ASSFLAGVSSYNEQF
TRBD1,TRBV6-5,TRBJ2-2,ASSYPGTGRFGELF
NA,TRBV5-8,TRBJ1-2,ASSFEGSNYGYT